The 16 T cell receptor beta chains presented below share a single source sample, sequenced in a study of blood T cell repertoires in COVID-19. Using immunoSEQ multiplex PCR, the repertoire was profiled, and TCRdb retains in-frame clones only, with some absent. The table lists 120,000 to 150,000 clones, roughly 84% of them singletons, with roughly 6.2% in the top ten. The sequenced sample consisted of PBMCs or T cells enriched from blood (not recorded which). These receptors came from a woman aged 45-60 years who had been exposed to COVID-19.

This clone was seen many times. This sequence joins TRBV6-5 and TRBJ2-2; D is undetermined. This CDR3 spans 12 amino acids. Germline CDR1 is MNHEY and CDR2 is SVGAGI. V was clipped by 5 bases and J by 5 bases, with 6 bases between them. For the CDR3, the DNA is TGTGCCAGCAGTAAGACTACCGGGGAGCTGTTTTTT. This codes for CASSKTTGELFF.

This clone was seen once. J is TRBJ2-7 and V is TRBV7-2; a weak D match, TRBD2 (5 bases). CDR3 length: 14 residues. Trimming took 6 bases from V and 5 from J, leaving 17 bases between them. Germline V gene sequence: CDR1 SGHTA, CDR2 FQGNSA. As DNA, the CDR3 is TGTGCCAGCAGTCCCAGCGGTGGGCCCCACGAGCAGTACTTC. It encodes CASSPSGGPHEQYF.

V and J are TRBV27 and TRBJ1-5; 11 bases match TRBD1. The germline gives CDR1 MNHEY, CDR2 SMNVEV (reference sequence). Trimming took 6 bases from V and 5 from J; bases not matched to a gene: 3. CDR3 size: 14 residues. The DNA of the CDR3 is TGTGCCAGCAGCGGGACAGGGGGGGATCAGCCCCAGCATTTT. Translated, it gives CASSGTGGDQPQHF.

This sequence joins TRBV29-1 and TRBJ1-2; tentative D call: TRBD1 (6 bases). Germline CDR1 reads SQVTM; CDR2 reads ANQGSEA. CDR3 length equals 14 residues. Deletions cut 0 bases from V and 8 bases from J, with 16 bases between. The CDR3: CSVEDPGQLGGYTF. CDR3 coding DNA: TGCAGCGTTGAAGACCCTGGACAGCTGGGGGGCTACACCTTC. Drawing the rest from reference TRBV29-1 and TRBJ1-2, the complete variable domain is SAVISQKPSRDICQRGTSLTIQCQVDSQVTMMFWYRQQPGQSLTLIATANQGSEATYESGFVIDKFPISRPNLTFSTLTVSNMSPEDSSIYLCSVEDPGQLGGYTFGSGTRLTVV.

The chain combines TRBV6-2 or TRBV6-3 with TRBJ1-1; no clear D. Looked up from germline, CDR1 is MNHEY and CDR2 is SVGEGT. The CDR3 runs 13 residues. Between the trimmed V and J ends, which lost 5 bases and 4 bases, there was a span of 11 bases. The CDR3 region is CASSVGAGTEAFF. As DNA, the CDR3 is TGTGCCAGCAGTGTGGGAGCGGGCACTGAAGCTTTCTTT.

The chain couples TRBV6-5 to TRBJ2-3; perhaps TRBD2 as D (6 bases). Germline V gene lookup returns CDR1 MNHEY and CDR2 SVGAGI. Trimming cost V 9 bases and J 1 base, with 14 bases left between them. The CDR3 totals 14 residues. DNA for the CDR3: TGTGCCAGACGGGAGTCGGGAGGCACAGATACGCAGTATTTT. Its translation is CARRESGGTDTQYF.

This clone was picked up a small number of times. V and J are TRBV7-2 and TRBJ1-2, with D tentatively TRBD1 (6 bases). V dropped 1 base and J dropped 4 bases, with 13 bases sitting between them. This CDR3 comprises 15 residues. CDR1 is SGHTA, CDR2 FQGNSA, per germline. This CDR3 reads CASSLVGRGGYGYTF. Here the CDR3 DNA reads TGTGCCAGCAGCTTAGTTGGCAGGGGCGGCTATGGCTACACCTTC.

This rearrangement joins TRBV9 to TRBJ2-6; TRBD1 matches 11 bases. Germline loops: CDR1 SGDLS, CDR2 YYNGEE. CDR3 size: 20 residues. The J segment lost 3 bases and the V segment lost 3 bases, leaving 14 bases of the junction unmatched. The CDR3 region is CASSATWAGTGGSGANVLTF. The DNA of the CDR3 is TGTGCCAGCAGCGCCACCTGGGCCGGGACAGGGGGGAGTGGGGCCAACGTCCTGACTTTC.

The chain joins TRBV5-1 to TRBJ1-4; D unclear. The CDR3 extends over 16 amino acids. V was cut by 4 bases and J by 1 base, with 14 bases left in between. From germline, CDR1 is SGHRS and CDR2 YFSETQ. The CDR3 sequence is CASSRGRRGTNEKLFF. The CDR3 DNA reads as TGCGCCAGCAGCCGAGGGCGGCGGGGAACTAATGAAAAACTGTTTTTT.

As regards this clone: Sequence at one end of the junction differs from germline and may be a read error. V gene TRBV5-1 combines with J gene TRBJ2-2; 10 bases are shared with TRBD1. Germline-derived CDR1 and CDR2 are SGHRS and YFSETQ. This CDR3 has 15 residues. The CDR3 sequence: CASSGKTGGASSSLF. CDR3 bases: TGCGCCAGCAGCGGGAAGACAGGGGGCGCGAGCTCATCGCTTTTT.

The rearrangement uses TRBV19 and TRBJ1-2, with D perhaps TRBD1 (6 bases). CDR1 is LNHDA, CDR2 SQIVND, per germline (reference sequence). Trimming shortened V by 2 bases and J by 8 bases, and 12 bases separated the two germline ends. This CDR3 comprises 13 residues. The CDR3 DNA reads as TGTGCCAGTAGTATAAACAGGGAGGGAGGCTACACCTTC. Its translation: CASSINREGGYTF.

The rearrangement joins TRBV12-5 to TRBJ1-4; no reliable D call. The V and J ends lost 6 bases and 4 bases respectively, with 6 bases between them. Germline CDR1 LGHNT, CDR2 FRNRAP. The CDR3 has 12 residues. CDR3 residues: CASGLRNEKLFF. In nucleotides, the CDR3 is TGTGCTAGTGGCCTGCGTAATGAAAAACTGTTTTTT.

The rearrangement uses TRBV5-6 and TRBJ2-3; 13 positions agree with TRBD2. The junction had 4 bases not matched to a gene; V was cut back by 1 base and J by 5 bases. The CDR3 consists of 16 residues. The germline gives CDR1 SGHDT, CDR2 YYEEEE. The chain's CDR3 is CASSLRTSGSGDTQYF. Here the CDR3 DNA reads TGTGCCAGCAGCTTGAGGACTAGCGGGAGTGGAGATACGCAGTATTTT.

This clone appeared a few times. The gene calls are TRBV19 and TRBJ1-2; D is undetermined. CDR1 and CDR2 from the germline V gene are LNHDA and SQIVND (reference sequence). Trimming took off 3 bases at V and 7 bases at J, with 15 bases between the two ends. The CDR3 loop spans 14 amino acids. The CDR3 region is CASSMIGLNGGYTF. The CDR3 DNA follows: TGTGCCAGTAGTATGATTGGACTTAATGGTGGCTACACCTTC.

This clone has just one count. This rearrangement joins TRBV15 to TRBJ2-3; 10 bases align to TRBD2. The ends lost 0 bases at V and 5 bases at J; junction bases unmatched: 8. This CDR3 is 17 amino acids long. The germline CDR1 and CDR2 sequences are LNHNV and YYDKDF (reference sequence). In DNA, the CDR3 is TGTGCCACCAGCAGAGATCGGCCTAGCGGGGGTTTAGATACGCAGTATTTT. Translation gives CATSRDRPSGGLDTQYF.

V and J are TRBV6-1 and TRBJ2-1; tentatively, D is TRBD1 (6 bases). The V gene's germline CDR1 is MNHNS and CDR2 SASEGT. Trimming cost V 3 bases and J 7 bases, with 13 bases left between them. The CDR3 totals 14 residues. DNA for the CDR3: TGTGCCAGCAGTGAGGGCAGGGGAATGAATGAGCAGTTCTTC. It translates to CASSEGRGMNEQFF.